The present T cell receptor beta chain was sequenced within a study of blood T cell repertoires in COVID-19 (dated by TCRdb to the early 2020s). Describing the broader study: Collaborator samples came from the United States, Italy and Spain and covered acute and convalescent phases of COVID-19. The material from the prospective study consisted of cDNA or gDNA derived from T cells, B-cell-depleted T cells, or PBMCs. The dataset comprised deeply sampled blood TCRbeta repertoires from subjects exposed to, actively infected with, or recovered from COVID-19. The repertoires were released in a freely available public database meant as a resource for research on the immune response to SARS-CoV-2. The samples were drawn from two sources: the first 160 participants of the ongoing ImmuneRACE study, and fewer than 1,500 subjects contributed by 6 global collaborators. The sample metadata nearly always contained a de-identified subject ID, COVID-19 status, age in years and sex. Where available, HLA class I and class II types were taken from metadata supplied by the sample provider and were not determined by assay-based typing. What the work shows at the level of the full study, not this receptor alone: The quantity of clinical and demographic metadata differed by source and by participant and was supplied without curation.

Each collaborating institution followed its own protocols to collect whole blood in K2EDTA tubes. For TCRbeta analysis, collaborators shipped samples in one of three forms: frozen whole blood, isolated PBMCs, or DNA extracted from either of those sample types. Turning to this clone: Its antigen is unknown. No per-base quality is available; no much larger clone lies one base away. The same CDR3 can be traced to other DNA sequences in this sample.

From a lookup of the germline V gene, CDR1 and CDR2 are MNHEY and SVGAGI. Trimming at the junction amounts to 3 bases on V and 2 bases on J, and the germline ends lie 7 bases apart. The CDR3 covers 13 residues, taking in both the cysteine and the phenylalanine. Only the CDR3 region is kept as DNA, spanning 39 bases read in frame from base 1. TCRbeta CDR3 regions were amplified from genomic DNA by means of the immunoSEQ Assay, a bias-controlled multiplex PCR. The study's own analysis went as follows. The number of nucleated cells in each sample was estimated by amplification of reference gene primers within the assay. Sequence reads were collapsed and filtered to measure the absolute abundance of every unique TCRbeta CDR3 rearrangement. Productive Simpson clonality was computed per sample as the square root of Simpson's diversity index over productive rearrangements. TCRdb took this table from immuneACCESS and kept in-frame rearrangements with V and J called. Such tables lack part of the clones; where checked against another copy, unresolved V genes explain under half of the gap, and the rest is unexplained. From that table come the V and J calls and clone size; the DNA was used to work out D and trimming. Here the sample has 240,000 or so clones; 86% occur a single time. Together, the top ten hold 5.5% to 8% of the sample.

The specimen was peripheral blood. The TCR was taken from a man aged 60 to 69 with acute or convalescent COVID-19. Here the chain combines TRBV6-5 and TRBJ1-1; no D segment can be confidently identified. DNA sequence: TGTGCCAGCAGTTATGGAGGAAACACTGAAGCTTTCTTT. Its protein reads: CASSYGGNTEAFF.